The subject of this entry is one TCR beta chain. This receptor's antigen is unknown. Per-base quality was not reported, and no clone a single base away is much larger than it. Ficoll-Paque density gradient centrifugation was the method used to isolate PBMCs. The data derive from a study of T-cell memory formation after mild COVID-19 (dated by TCRdb to about 2021). Study-wide context: TCR sequence clusters from the two donors were found to be largely donor specific. In a couple of donors, T-cell clones that expanded and contracted after mild COVID-19 were tracked by sequencing TCRalpha and TCRbeta repertoires over time. Two young, previously healthy adult volunteers, one female and one male, were included in the cohort. The full study reports these points: SARS-CoV-2 specificity was not confirmed for the second-wave clones peaking on day 37. Contracting CD4+ clones were located mainly in the CM and EM memory subsets, whereas CD8+ clones were found to be enriched in EMRA. Clones that contracted from day 15 to 85 showed balanced CD4/CD8 phenotypes, whereas a second wave of clones that expanded from day 15 to 37 leaned towards CD4+. Only two mild cases were covered by the study, and larger cohorts that include severe cases with pre-infection samples were considered necessary. Some responding clones were detected in pre-infection memory, which suggested that pre-existing cross-reactive memory T cells had joined the SARS-CoV-2 response.

The data were produced on an Illumina NovaSeq 6000. Using 5'RACE with constant-segment primers, TCRalpha and TCRbeta cDNA libraries were constructed, with sample barcodes and unique molecular identifiers added in the process. Trizol reagent was used to extract RNA from every sample. Library amplification was performed in two PCR steps, and a second sample barcode and Illumina TruSeq adapters were introduced in the second step. Sequencing of the libraries was done on an Illumina NovaSeq, producing 2 x 150 bp paired-end reads. As for how the authors treated the data: The reads were demultiplexed and collapsed into UMI-guided consensus sequences using migec v1.2.7. Using mixcr v2.1.11, UMI consensuses were aligned to TRA and TRB V and J templates and then assembled into clonotypes. A clonotype was counted as expanded or contracted only if both edgeR and NoisET called the change significant, with noise models trained on biological replicates. For edgeR calls, the thresholds were a false discovery rate-adjusted p below 0.01 and a log2 fold-change of 1. As an exploratory analysis of dynamics, max-normalized trajectories of the 1000 most abundant clonotypes were examined with PCA combined with hierarchical clustering. Each responding clone was given a CD4 or CD8 phenotype based on the CD4+ and CD8+ repertoires, which had been sequenced separately. TCRdb trimmed public reads at Q25 via fastp, called clones via MiXCR and kept in-frame beta chains. For every CDR3 protein sequence, its rows merge into one entry that carries the most common genes and DNA. The V and J calls shown here were made by TCRdb, not taken from the authors' results. This sample holds approximately 60,000 distinct CDR3 sequences; around 10% were observed only once. The ten top clones hold about 1.1% of the sample.

The sequenced sample was PBMCs or a T cell subset sorted from them (not recorded which). This clonotype originated in a young man who had mild COVID-19 (a few samples of this study predate the infection). The sample titles of this study are shuffled in the database, so cell type and time point are left out; the donor was told from shared clones.

The CDR3 protein: CSGGQGEDEQYF. The base sequence is TGCAGCGGTGGACAGGGGGAGGACGAGCAGTACTTC. The chain employs TRBV29-1 and TRBJ2-7, and TRBD1 matches 10 of the central bases. The CDR3, from cysteine to phenylalanine, totals 12 residues. CDR3 DNA is the only sequence kept; it has 36 bases, read in frame from the first base. From a lookup of the germline V gene, CDR1 and CDR2 are SQVTM and ANQGSEA. Compared with germline, V lacks 7 bases and J lacks 5 bases; bases without a gene match: 5.